A selection of T cell receptor beta chains follows, all from one sample in a study of molecular identifiers for immune sequencing clone quantification. TCRdb independently ran MiXCR on the PCR reads; one entry per CDR3 protein. The sample holds about 630,000 distinct CDR3 sequences; around 25% are singletons and the top ten take 0.78%. The sample comprised naive CD8+ T cells from blood, with Jurkat cell RNA spiked in. These receptors all stem from a human donor in good health. Some libraries in this study had Jurkat cell RNA spiked in. CDR3s leave out the opening cysteine and the closing phenylalanine or tryptophan.

>TRBV7-2|TRBJ2-3
ASSLEGGALADTQY
>TRBV4-3|TRBJ2-1
ASSQDSGGASYNEQF
>TRBV6-5|TRBJ2-3
ASSYSNRAEDTQY
>TRBV6-2/TRBV6-3|TRBJ2-7
ASSQEDYEQY
>TRBV9|TRBJ2-7
ASSAGLADEQY
>TRBV7-2|TRBJ1-1
ASSLVFQAPNTEAF
>TRBV9|TRBJ2-7
ASSEGGNEQY
>TRBV5-1|TRBJ1-1
ASSLVQGGPTEAF
>TRBV19|TRBJ2-3
ASSRSGGAMGDTQY
>TRBV7-9|TRBJ1-4
ASTQAGQGLGKLF
>TRBV18|TRBJ1-5
ASSPPGTTSNQPQH
>TRBV7-9|TRBJ2-1
ASSPGTGGSYNEQF
>TRBV12-3/TRBV12-4|TRBJ1-2
ASSFRTTNYGYT
>TRBV5-6|TRBJ2-3
ASNAFGDTQY
>TRBV11-3|TRBJ2-3
ASSLNPLADTQY
>TRBV3-2|TRBJ2-7
ASSPPFLPEPYEQY
>TRBV12-3/TRBV12-4|TRBJ1-1
ASSYGWSNTEAF
>TRBV11-2|TRBJ2-7
ASRIRQGWYEQY
>TRBV5-6|TRBJ1-1
ASSPWLRHTEAF
>TRBV29-1|TRBJ2-4
SVVAGVAKNIQY
>TRBV24-1|TRBJ2-3
ATSDLKDSSTDTQY
>TRBV19|TRBJ2-7
ASSPSNSHEQY
>TRBV20-1|TRBJ2-7
GATRPASGRHVGYEQY
>TRBV4-2|TRBJ2-7
ASSQEWGYDGSSYEQY
>TRBV18|TRBJ1-3
ASSPDPGQGTFGNTIY
>TRBV7-9|TRBJ2-5
ASSLVFGPLEQETRY
>TRBV9|TRBJ2-6
ASSNTGANVLT
>TRBV12-3/TRBV12-4|TRBJ2-1
ASSDSDKDEQF
>TRBV28|TRBJ2-1
ASSGQGAGEQF
>TRBV7-6|TRBJ1-6
ASSPSQKGGGGSPLH
>TRBV4-3|TRBJ2-2
ASSQDMGAPNTGELF
>TRBV27|TRBJ2-7
ASSPGTTAYEQY
>TRBV5-4|TRBJ2-7
ASRKHMGELYEQY
>TRBV7-9|TRBJ2-4
ASSLAPRAENIQY
>TRBV11-2|TRBJ2-1
ASSPSRLASSYNEQF
>TRBV27|TRBJ2-7
ASSLRGDSSYEQY
>TRBV6-2/TRBV6-3|TRBJ2-7
ASSSLGTGYSYEQY
>TRBV7-9|TRBJ2-4
ASNPTRQKLLAKNIQY
>TRBV9|TRBJ2-5
ASSVGSSGNQETQY
>TRBV6-2/TRBV6-3|TRBJ2-5
ASRPPGHPETQY
>TRBV4-1|TRBJ2-7
ASSQTRDNEQY
>TRBV27|TRBJ2-2
ASSTPLATNTGELF
>TRBV23-1|TRBJ2-3
ASSQRPSTDTQY
>TRBV7-9|TRBJ2-7
ASSPAGMPYEQY
>TRBV6-5|TRBJ2-2
ASSYHAVRGLNTGELF
>TRBV30|TRBJ1-1
AWSSGNEAF
>TRBV27|TRBJ1-5
ASRKGGFSNQPQH
>TRBV9|TRBJ1-6
ASSTDSLELSSYNSPLH
>TRBV20-1|TRBJ1-2
SADWTGEDYGYT
>TRBV29-1|TRBJ2-3
SATVSGLLTDTQY
>TRBV11-2|TRBJ1-1
ASSYPWGGTEAL
>TRBV6-2/TRBV6-3|TRBJ2-2
ASSYWSGLGTGELF
>TRBV27|TRBJ2-1
ASSSEGLENNEQF
>TRBV7-6|TRBJ1-5
ASSLGLGGGQPQH
>TRBV12-3/TRBV12-4|TRBJ1-2
ASRNTDSPNYGYT
>TRBV30|TRBJ2-3
AWSITSGSTDTQY
>TRBV4-1|TRBJ2-7
ASSRSTSGSQPSYEQY